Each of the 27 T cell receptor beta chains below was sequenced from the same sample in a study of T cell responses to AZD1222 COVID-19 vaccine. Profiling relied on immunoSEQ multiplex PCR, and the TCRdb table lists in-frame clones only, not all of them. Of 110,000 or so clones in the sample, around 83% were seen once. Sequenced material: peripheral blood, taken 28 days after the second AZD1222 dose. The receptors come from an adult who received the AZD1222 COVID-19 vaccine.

CDR3: CAISETSFTNYGYTF. The CDR3 DNA follows: TGTGCCATCAGTGAAACCAGCTTTACTAACTATGGCTACACCTTC. This sequence joins TRBV10-3 and TRBJ1-2, with D hard to call. CDR3 size: 15 residues. The V end lost 3 bases, the J end lost 0 bases, and 11 bases lay between the germline ends. Germline V gives CDR1 ENHRY, CDR2 SYGVKD.

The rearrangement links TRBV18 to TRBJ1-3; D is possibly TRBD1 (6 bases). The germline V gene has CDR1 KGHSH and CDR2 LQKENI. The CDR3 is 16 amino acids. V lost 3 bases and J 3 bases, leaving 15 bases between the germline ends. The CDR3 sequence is CASSPLRTANGNTIYF. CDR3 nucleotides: TGTGCCAGCTCACCTCTTCGGACAGCAAATGGAAACACCATATATTTT.

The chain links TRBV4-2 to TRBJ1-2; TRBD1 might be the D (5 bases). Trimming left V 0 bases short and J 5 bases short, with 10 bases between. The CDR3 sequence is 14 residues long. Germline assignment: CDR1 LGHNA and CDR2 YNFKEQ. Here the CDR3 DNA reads TGTGCCAGCAGCCAAGAGAATCAGGGTTATGGCTACACCTTC. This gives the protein CASSQENQGYGYTF.

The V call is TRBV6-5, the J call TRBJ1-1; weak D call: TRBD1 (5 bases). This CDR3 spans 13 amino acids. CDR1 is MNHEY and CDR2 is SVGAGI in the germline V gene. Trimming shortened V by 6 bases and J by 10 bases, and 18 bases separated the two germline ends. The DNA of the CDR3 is TGTGCCAGCAGCCCCGGATCGGGCAGGGCAGCTTTCTTT. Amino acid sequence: CASSPGSGRAAFF.

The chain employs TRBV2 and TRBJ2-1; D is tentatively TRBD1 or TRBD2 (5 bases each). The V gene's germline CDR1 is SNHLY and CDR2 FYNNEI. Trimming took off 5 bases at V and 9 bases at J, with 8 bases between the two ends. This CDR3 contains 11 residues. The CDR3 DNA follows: TGTGCCAGCAGTCGGGACGGTGAGCAGTTCTTC. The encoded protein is CASSRDGEQFF.

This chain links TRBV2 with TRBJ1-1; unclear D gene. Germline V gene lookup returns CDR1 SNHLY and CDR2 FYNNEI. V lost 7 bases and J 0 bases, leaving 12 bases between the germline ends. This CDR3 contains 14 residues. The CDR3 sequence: CASTFARMNTEAFF. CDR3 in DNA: TGTGCCAGCACATTTGCCAGAATGAACACTGAAGCTTTCTTT.

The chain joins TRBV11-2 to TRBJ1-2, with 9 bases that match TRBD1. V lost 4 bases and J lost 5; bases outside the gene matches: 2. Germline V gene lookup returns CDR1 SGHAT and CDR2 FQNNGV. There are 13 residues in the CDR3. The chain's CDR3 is CASSWDREYGYTF. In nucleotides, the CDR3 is TGTGCCAGCAGCTGGGACAGGGAGTATGGCTACACCTTC.

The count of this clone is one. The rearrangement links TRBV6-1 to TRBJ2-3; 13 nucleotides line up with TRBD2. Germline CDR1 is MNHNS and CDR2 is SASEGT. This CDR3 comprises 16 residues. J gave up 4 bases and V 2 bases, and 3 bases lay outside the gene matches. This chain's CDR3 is CASSEKLAGGADTQYF. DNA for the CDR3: TGTGCCAGCAGTGAAAAACTAGCGGGAGGGGCAGATACGCAGTATTTT.

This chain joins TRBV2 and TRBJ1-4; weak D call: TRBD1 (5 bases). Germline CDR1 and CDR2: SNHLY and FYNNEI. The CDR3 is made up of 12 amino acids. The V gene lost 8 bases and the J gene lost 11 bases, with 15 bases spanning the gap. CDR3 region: CASGTGDTKLFF. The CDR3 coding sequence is TGTGCCAGCGGTACAGGAGACACGAAACTGTTTTTT.

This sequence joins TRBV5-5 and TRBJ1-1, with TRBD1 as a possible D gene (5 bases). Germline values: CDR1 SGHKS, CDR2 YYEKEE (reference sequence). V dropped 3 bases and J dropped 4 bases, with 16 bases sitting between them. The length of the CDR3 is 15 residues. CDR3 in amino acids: CASSSYRGARTEAFF. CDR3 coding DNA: TGTGCCAGCAGCTCTTACCGTGGGGCGCGCACTGAAGCTTTCTTT. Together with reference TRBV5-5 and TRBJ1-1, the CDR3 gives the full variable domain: DAGVTQSPTHLIKTRGQQVTLRCSPISGHKSVSWYQQVLGQGPQFIFQYYEKEERGRGNFPDRFSARQFPNYSSELNVNALLLGDSALYLCASSSYRGARTEAFFGQGTRLTVV.

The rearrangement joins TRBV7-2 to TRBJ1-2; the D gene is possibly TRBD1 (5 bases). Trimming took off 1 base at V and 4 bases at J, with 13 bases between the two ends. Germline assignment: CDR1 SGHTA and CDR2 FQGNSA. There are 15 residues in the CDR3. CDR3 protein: CASSLGDASSYGYTF. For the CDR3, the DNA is TGTGCCAGCAGCTTAGGGGACGCAAGCAGCTATGGCTACACCTTC.

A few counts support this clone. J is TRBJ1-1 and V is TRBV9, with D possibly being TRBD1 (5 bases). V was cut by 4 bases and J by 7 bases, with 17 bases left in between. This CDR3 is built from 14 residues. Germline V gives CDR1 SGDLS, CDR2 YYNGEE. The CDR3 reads CASSLSQGESEAFF. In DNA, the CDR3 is TGTGCCAGCAGCTTGAGTCAGGGTGAGAGTGAAGCTTTCTTT.

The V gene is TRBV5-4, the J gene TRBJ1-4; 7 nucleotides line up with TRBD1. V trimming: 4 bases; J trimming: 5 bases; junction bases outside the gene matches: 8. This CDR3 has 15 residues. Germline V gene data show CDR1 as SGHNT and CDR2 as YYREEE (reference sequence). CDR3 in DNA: TGTGCCAGCAGCGCCCGGGACAGCGGGAATGAAAAACTGTTTTTT. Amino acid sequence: CASSARDSGNEKLFF.

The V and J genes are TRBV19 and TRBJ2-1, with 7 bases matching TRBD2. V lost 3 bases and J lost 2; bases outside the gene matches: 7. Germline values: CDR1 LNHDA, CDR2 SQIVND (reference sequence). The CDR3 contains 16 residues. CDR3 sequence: CASSIGSSGAYNEQFF. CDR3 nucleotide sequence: TGTGCCAGTAGTATTGGGTCGAGCGGGGCCTACAATGAGCAGTTCTTC.

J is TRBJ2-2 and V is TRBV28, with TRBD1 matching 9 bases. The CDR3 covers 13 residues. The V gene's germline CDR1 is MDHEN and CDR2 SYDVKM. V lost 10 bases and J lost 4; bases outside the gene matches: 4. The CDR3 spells CANRQGVTGELFF. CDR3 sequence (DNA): TGTGCCAACAGACAGGGGGTCACCGGGGAGCTGTTTTTT.

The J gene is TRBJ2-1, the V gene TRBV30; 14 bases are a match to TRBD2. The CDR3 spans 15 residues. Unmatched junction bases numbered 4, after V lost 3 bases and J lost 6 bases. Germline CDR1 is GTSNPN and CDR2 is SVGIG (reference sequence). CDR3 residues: CAWSPGLAGGNEQFF. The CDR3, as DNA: TGTGCCTGGAGCCCCGGACTAGCGGGAGGCAATGAGCAGTTCTTC.

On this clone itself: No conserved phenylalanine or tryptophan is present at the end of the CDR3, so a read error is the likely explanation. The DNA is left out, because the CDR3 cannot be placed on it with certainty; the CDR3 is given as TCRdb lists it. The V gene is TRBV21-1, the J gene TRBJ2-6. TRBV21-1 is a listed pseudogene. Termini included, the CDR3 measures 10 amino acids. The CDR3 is CASRERRTKV.

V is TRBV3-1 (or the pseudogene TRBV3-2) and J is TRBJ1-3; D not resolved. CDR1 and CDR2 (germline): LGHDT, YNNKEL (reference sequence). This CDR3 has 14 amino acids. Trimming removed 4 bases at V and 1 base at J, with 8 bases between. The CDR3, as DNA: TGTGCCAGCAGCCGCCAGTATTCTGGAAACACCATATATTTT. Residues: CASSRQYSGNTIYF.

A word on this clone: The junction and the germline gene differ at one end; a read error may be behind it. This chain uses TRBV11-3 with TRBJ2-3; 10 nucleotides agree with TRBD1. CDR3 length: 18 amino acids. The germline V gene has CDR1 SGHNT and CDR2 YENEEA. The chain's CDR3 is CASRLEVGQGVCGDTQYF. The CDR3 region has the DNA TGTGCCAGCAGATTAGAGGTAGGACAGGGGGTCTGTGGAGATACGCAGTATTTT.

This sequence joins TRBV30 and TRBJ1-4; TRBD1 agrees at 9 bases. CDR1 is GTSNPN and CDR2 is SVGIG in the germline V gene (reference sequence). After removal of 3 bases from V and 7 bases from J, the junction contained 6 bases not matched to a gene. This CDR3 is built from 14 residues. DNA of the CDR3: TGTGCCTGGAGCGCTGGGACAGGGCCTGAAAAACTGTTTTTT. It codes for CAWSAGTGPEKLFF.

The CDR3 DNA is TGCGCCAGCACCCGGTCTAGCCTCGGTTTGAATGAGCAGTTCTTC. It codes for CASTRSSLGLNEQFF. The rearrangement uses TRBV5-1 and TRBJ2-1; a weak D match, TRBD2 (5 bases). Trimming took 6 bases from V and 7 from J, leaving 20 bases between them. This CDR3 has 15 amino acids. Germline loops: CDR1 SGHRS, CDR2 YFSETQ.

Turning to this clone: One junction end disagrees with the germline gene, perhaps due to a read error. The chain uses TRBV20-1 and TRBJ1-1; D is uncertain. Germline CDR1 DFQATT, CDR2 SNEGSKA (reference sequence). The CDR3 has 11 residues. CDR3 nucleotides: TGCAGTGCTAGAGCCTCTTATACATCACTCTTT. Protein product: CSARASYTSLF.

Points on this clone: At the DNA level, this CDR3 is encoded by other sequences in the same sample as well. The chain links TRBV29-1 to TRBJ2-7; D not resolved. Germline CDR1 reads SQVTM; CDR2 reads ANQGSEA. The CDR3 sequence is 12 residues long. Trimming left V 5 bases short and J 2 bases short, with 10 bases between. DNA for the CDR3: TGCAGCGTTAAGAGAGATACCTACGAGCAGTACTTC. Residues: CSVKRDTYEQYF.

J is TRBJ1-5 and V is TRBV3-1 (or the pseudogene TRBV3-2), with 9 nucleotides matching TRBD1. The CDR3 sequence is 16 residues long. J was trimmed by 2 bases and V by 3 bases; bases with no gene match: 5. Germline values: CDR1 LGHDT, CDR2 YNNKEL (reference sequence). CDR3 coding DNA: TGTGCCAGCAGCCAGGGGACAGGGACTGGCAATCAGCCCCAGCATTTT. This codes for CASSQGTGTGNQPQHF.

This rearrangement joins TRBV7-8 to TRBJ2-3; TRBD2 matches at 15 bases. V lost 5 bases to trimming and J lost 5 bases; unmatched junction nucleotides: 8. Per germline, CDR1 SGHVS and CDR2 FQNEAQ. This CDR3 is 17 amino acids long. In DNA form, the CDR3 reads TGTGCCAGCAGCCATTCCGGACTAGCGGGAGGGGTAGATACGCAGTATTTT. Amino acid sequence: CASSHSGLAGGVDTQYF.

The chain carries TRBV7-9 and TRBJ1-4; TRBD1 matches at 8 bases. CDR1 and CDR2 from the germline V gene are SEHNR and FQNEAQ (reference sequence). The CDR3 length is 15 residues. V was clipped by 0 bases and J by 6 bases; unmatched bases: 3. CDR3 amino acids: CASSLATGDDEKLFF. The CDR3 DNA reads TGTGCCAGCAGCTTAGCGACAGGGGATGATGAAAAACTGTTTTTT.

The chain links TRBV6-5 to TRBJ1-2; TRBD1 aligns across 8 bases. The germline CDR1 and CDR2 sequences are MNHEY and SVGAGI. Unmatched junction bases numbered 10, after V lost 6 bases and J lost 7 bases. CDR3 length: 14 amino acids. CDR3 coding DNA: TGTGCCAGCAGCCCGACAGGGGCGGATCGTGGCTACACCTTC. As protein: CASSPTGADRGYTF.